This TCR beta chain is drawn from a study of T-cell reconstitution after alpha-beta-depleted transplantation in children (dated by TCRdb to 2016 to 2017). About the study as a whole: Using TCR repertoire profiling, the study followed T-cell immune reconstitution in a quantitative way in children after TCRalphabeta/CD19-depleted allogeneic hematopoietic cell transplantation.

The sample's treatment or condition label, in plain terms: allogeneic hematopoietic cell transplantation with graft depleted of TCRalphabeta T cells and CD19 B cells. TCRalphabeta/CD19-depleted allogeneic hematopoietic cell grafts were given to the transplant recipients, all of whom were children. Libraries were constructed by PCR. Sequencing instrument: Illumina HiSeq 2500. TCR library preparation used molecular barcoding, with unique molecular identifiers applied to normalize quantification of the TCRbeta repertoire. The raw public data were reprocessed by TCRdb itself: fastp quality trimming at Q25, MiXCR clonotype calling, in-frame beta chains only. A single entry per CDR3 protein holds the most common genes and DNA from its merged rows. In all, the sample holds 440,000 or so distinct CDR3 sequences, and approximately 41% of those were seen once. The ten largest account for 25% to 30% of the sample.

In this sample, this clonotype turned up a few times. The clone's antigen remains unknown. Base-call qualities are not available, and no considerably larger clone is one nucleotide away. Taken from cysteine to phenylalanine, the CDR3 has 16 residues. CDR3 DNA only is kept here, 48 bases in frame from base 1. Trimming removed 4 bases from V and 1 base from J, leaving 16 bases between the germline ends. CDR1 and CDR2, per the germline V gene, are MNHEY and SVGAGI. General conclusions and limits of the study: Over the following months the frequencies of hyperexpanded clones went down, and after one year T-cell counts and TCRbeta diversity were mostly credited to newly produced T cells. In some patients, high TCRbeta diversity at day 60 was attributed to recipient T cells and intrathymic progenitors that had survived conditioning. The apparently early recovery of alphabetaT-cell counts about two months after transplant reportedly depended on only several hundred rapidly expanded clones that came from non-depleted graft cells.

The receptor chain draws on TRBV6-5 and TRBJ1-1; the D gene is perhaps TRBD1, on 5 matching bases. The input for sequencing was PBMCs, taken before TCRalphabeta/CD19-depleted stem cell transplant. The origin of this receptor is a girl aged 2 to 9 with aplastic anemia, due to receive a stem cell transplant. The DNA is TGTGCCAGCAGTTTAGGTGGGACCGGTTCGAACACTGAAGCTTTCTTT. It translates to CASSLGGTGSNTEAFF.